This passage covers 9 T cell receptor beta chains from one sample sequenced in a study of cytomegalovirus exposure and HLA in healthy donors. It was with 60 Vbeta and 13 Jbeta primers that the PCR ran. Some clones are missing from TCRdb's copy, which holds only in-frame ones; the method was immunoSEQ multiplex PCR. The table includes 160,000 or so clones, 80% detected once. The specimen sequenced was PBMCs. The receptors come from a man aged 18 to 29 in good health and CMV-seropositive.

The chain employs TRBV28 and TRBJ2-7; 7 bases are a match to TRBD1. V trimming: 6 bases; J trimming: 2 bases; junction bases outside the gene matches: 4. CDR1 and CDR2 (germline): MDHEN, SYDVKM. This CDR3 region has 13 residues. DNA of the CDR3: TGTGCCAGCAGCCGACAGGGACCCTACGAGCAGTACTTC. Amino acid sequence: CASSRQGPYEQYF. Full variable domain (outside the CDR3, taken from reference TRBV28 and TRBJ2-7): DVKVTQSSRYLVKRTGEKVFLECVQDMDHENMFWYRQDPGLGLRLIYFSYDVKMKEKGDIPEGYSVSREKKERFSLILESASTNQTSMYLCASSRQGPYEQYFGPGTRLTVT.

This CDR3 is CASSIVGGTEAFF. Here the CDR3 DNA reads TGTGCCAGTAGTATAGTAGGGGGTACTGAAGCTTTCTTT. The genes are TRBV19 and TRBJ1-1, with D possibly being TRBD1 (6 bases). The ends were cut back, 1 base at V and 5 bases at J, with 8 bases in the middle. Germline V lookup: CDR1 LNHDA, CDR2 SQIVND (reference sequence). The CDR3 extends over 13 amino acids.

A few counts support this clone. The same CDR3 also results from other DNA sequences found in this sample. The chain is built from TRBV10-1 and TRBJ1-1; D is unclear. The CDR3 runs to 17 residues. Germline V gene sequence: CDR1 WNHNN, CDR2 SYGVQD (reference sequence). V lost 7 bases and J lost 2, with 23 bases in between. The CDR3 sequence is CASTPSRLGTPNTEAFF. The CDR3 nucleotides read TGCGCCAGCACCCCGAGCAGGCTCGGAACACCTAACACTGAAGCTTTCTTT.

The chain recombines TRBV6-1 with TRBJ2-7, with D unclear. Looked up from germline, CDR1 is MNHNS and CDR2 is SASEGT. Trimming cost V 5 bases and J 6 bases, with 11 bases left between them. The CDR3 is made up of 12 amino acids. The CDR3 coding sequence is TGTGCCAGCAGTCCCGAGGATGGCGAGCAGTACTTC. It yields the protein CASSPEDGEQYF.

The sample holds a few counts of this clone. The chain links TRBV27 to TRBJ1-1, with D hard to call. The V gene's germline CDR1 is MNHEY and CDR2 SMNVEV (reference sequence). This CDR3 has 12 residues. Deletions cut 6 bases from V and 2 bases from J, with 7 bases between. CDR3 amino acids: CASREGNTEAFF. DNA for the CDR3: TGTGCCAGCAGGGAGGGAAACACTGAAGCTTTCTTT.

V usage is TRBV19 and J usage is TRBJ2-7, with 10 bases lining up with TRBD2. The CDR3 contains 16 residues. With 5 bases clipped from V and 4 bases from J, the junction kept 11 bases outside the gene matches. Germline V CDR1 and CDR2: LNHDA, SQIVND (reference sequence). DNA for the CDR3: TGTGCCAGTAGTCCAGGACCGGGACTAGCGCAGTACGAGCAGTACTTC. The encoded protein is CASSPGPGLAQYEQYF.

The CDR3 region has the DNA TGTGCCAGCAGTGAAGCGTCGTACACTGAAGCTTTCTTT. This encodes CASSEASYTEAFF. The V gene is TRBV2, the J gene TRBJ1-1; unclear D gene. With 0 bases removed from V and 3 bases from J, the gap between germline ends came to 5 bases. The CDR3 loop spans 13 amino acids. Germline V gives CDR1 SNHLY, CDR2 FYNNEI.

CDR3 sequence (DNA): TGCAGCGTACAGTTTGTCCAGGGGAGAGGAAACACCATATATTTT. Translating gives CSVQFVQGRGNTIYF. V and J are TRBV29-1 and TRBJ1-3, with a weak D call TRBD1 (6 bases). The CDR3 is 15 amino acids. Germline CDR1 and CDR2: SQVTM and ANQGSEA. Trimming shortened V by 6 bases and J by 4 bases, and 19 bases separated the two germline ends.

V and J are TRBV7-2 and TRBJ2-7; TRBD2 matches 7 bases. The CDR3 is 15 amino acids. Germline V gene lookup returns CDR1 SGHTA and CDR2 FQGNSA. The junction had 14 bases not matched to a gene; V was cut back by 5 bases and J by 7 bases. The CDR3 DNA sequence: TGTGCCAGCAGCGCAGAACTAGCGCGGGTGGGGGAGCAGTACTTC. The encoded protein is CASSAELARVGEQYF.